This T cell receptor beta chain was captured in a study of cytomegalovirus exposure and HLA in healthy donors. Study observations and caveats: What was likely a sequencing artifact was a cluster of highly shared sequence variants. Cytomegalovirus status was reportedly diagnosed by the classifier with high sensitivity and specificity. Earlier analysis yielded a pattern in which most TCR beta V segments were productive about 90% or about 30% of the time.

PCR employed 60 Vbeta and 13 Jbeta primers. TCRdb's table, derived via immunoSEQ multiplex PCR, lists solely in-frame clones and lacks some. The sample includes 160,000 or so clones, roughly 80% seen only once; the top ten take about 3.8%. In regard to this clone: Antigen unknown.

The receptor's source is a man in his fifties in good health and CMV-seropositive. Sequenced input: PBMCs.

CDR3 nucleotide sequence: TGTGCCAGCAGCTTGGGACAGATCACAGATACGCAGTATTTT. This encodes CASSLGQITDTQYF. V usage is TRBV7-2 and J usage is TRBJ2-3; 7 bases match TRBD1. Germline CDR1 SGHTA, CDR2 FQGNSA. This CDR3 is 14 amino acids long. V dropped 3 bases and J dropped 2; count of bases not matched to a gene: 2. Full variable domain (missing parts from reference TRBV7-2 and TRBJ2-3): GAGVSQSPSNKVTEKGKDVELRCDPISGHTALYWYRQSLGQGLEFLIYFQGNSAPDKSGLPSDRFSAERTGGSVSTLTIQRTQQEDSAVYLCASSLGQITDTQYFGPGTRLTVL.